These 23 T cell receptor beta chains came from one sample sequenced in a study of T cell responses to AZD1222 COVID-19 vaccine. Here immunoSEQ multiplex PCR was the method, and the copy in TCRdb shows in-frame clones only, minus some. Of 130,000 to 150,000 clones listed, 80% to 90% were seen once; the top ten hold around 1.5%. Here the sequenced sample was peripheral blood, taken on day 0 of AZD1222 vaccination. The origin of the receptors is an adult in good health.

This clone showed up just once. The rearrangement uses TRBV4-1 and TRBJ1-1; D remains ambiguous. CDR1 is MGHRA, CDR2 YSYEKL, per germline. V gave up 2 bases and J gave up 7 bases, with 14 bases separating them. CDR3 length: 14 residues. This chain's CDR3 is CASSQLDLISEAFF. The CDR3 region has the DNA TGCGCCAGCAGCCAACTTGACCTAATTAGTGAAGCTTTCTTT.

The rearrangement uses TRBV18 and TRBJ1-5, with a tentative D call TRBD1 (5 bases). Trimming cost V 3 bases and J 7 bases, with 10 bases left between them. From germline, CDR1 is KGHSH and CDR2 LQKENI. This CDR3 is 13 amino acids long. Here the CDR3 DNA reads TGTGCCAGCTCACCGGGGGGGTGGCAGCCCCAGCATTTT. Translating it yields CASSPGGWQPQHF.

In its sample, this clone was seen once. The rearrangement uses TRBV14 and TRBJ2-7; 8 bases are a match to TRBD2. The CDR3 runs to 16 residues. Unmatched junction bases numbered 8, after V lost 0 bases and J lost 4 bases. The germline gives CDR1 SGHDN, CDR2 FVKESK. In DNA, the CDR3 is TGTGCCAGCAGCCAAGACCAGTTAGCGGGACGATACGAGCAGTACTTC. Protein product: CASSQDQLAGRYEQYF.

CDR3 bases: TGTGCCAGCAGCTCACCGACTAACCCCTACGAGCAGTACTTC. Amino acids: CASSSPTNPYEQYF. This chain connects TRBV9 to TRBJ2-7; D is perhaps TRBD2 (5 bases). Trimming removed 4 bases from V and 2 bases from J, with 13 bases in between. CDR1 is SGDLS and CDR2 is YYNGEE in the germline V gene. The CDR3 length is 14 residues.

This chain joins TRBV6-5 and TRBJ2-3; D remains unclear. V lost 0 bases, J lost 0 bases, and 7 bases lay in between. There are 15 residues in the CDR3. CDR1 is MNHEY, CDR2 SVGAGI, per germline. CDR3 residues: CASSYSRTSTDTQYF. The CDR3 DNA follows: TGTGCCAGCAGTTACTCGAGGACCAGCACAGATACGCAGTATTTT.

The chain couples TRBV2 to TRBJ1-6; 7 bases fit TRBD1. CDR1 and CDR2 (germline): SNHLY, FYNNEI. The CDR3 has 15 amino acids. Trimming at V came to 6 bases and at J to 10 bases, leaving 12 bases not matched to a gene. DNA for the CDR3: TGTGCCAGCAGAGAGAAGGGACAGACTTACTCACCCCTCCACTTT. Translating gives CASREKGQTYSPLHF.

This chain links TRBV27 with TRBJ2-4, with D perhaps TRBD2 (7 bases). V was pared by 6 bases and J by 10 bases, with 16 bases between. CDR1 is MNHEY and CDR2 is SMNVEV in the germline V gene (reference sequence). The CDR3 length is 13 residues. CDR3 residues: CASRSHGGAIQYF. CDR3 DNA: TGTGCCAGCAGATCCCATGGGGGGGCGATTCAGTACTTC.

The V gene is TRBV7-9, the J gene TRBJ2-1, with D possibly TRBD1 on 6 matching bases. The CDR3 runs 15 residues. The germline V and J ends were trimmed by 1 base and 8 bases, with 15 bases remaining between them. Germline CDR1 reads SEHNR; CDR2 reads FQNEAQ (reference sequence). This CDR3 is CASSLGRGKSDEQFF. The DNA for the CDR3 is TGTGCCAGCAGCTTAGGCAGGGGAAAGAGCGATGAGCAGTTCTTC.

This clone was detected once. This chain uses TRBV28 with TRBJ2-5, with no clear D. The length of the CDR3 is 13 residues. Germline V gives CDR1 MDHEN, CDR2 SYDVKM. Trimming stripped 5 bases from V and 1 base from J, with 8 bases between. The CDR3 loop is CASSTVPQETQYF. The CDR3 DNA reads TGTGCCAGCAGTACCGTCCCCCAAGAGACCCAGTACTTC.

The V call is TRBV2, the J call TRBJ1-2; possibly TRBD1 for D (5 bases). The CDR3 is 17 amino acids. Germline values: CDR1 SNHLY, CDR2 FYNNEI. The ends were cut back, 4 bases at V and 8 bases at J, with 26 bases in the middle. The CDR3 sequence: CASSVKVDVGPFEGYTF. Here the CDR3 DNA reads TGTGCCAGCAGTGTTAAGGTCGACGTGGGGCCCTTTGAGGGCTACACCTTC. The full variable domain, with the rest looked up from reference TRBV2 and TRBJ1-2, is EPEVTQTPSHQVTQMGQEVILRCVPISNHLYFYWYRQILGQKVEFLVSFYNNEISEKSEIFDDQFSVERPDGSNFTLKIRSTKLEDSAMYFCASSVKVDVGPFEGYTFGSGTRLTVV.

Only a few counts were recorded for this clone. The chain has TRBV28 and TRBJ1-1, with D possibly TRBD1 on 6 matching bases. Deletions cut 3 bases from V and 0 bases from J, with 17 bases between. In germline, CDR1 is MDHEN, CDR2 SYDVKM. The CDR3 runs 17 residues. CDR3 region: CASSLGPRGYMNTEAFF. The CDR3, as DNA: TGTGCCAGCAGTTTGGGACCGAGGGGGTACATGAACACTGAAGCTTTCTTT.

This clone was detected only once. J is TRBJ1-1 and V is TRBV6-2 or TRBV6-3; TRBD1 is a possible D gene (5 bases). Germline loops: CDR1 MNHEY, CDR2 SVGEGT. CDR3 size: 13 residues. Trimming removed 2 bases from V and 4 bases from J, with 8 bases in between. CDR3 coding DNA: TGTGCCAGCAGTTACGGGAGGGGCACTGAAGCTTTCTTT. Residues: CASSYGRGTEAFF.

This clone was recorded only once. This chain joins TRBV5-4 and TRBJ1-2, with no clear D. Germline-derived CDR1 and CDR2 are SGHNT and YYREEE (reference sequence). There are 15 residues in the CDR3. V was shortened by 3 bases and J by 3 bases, with 15 bases between the two germline ends. In DNA form, the CDR3 reads TGTGCCAGCAGCTCCCCTAGCGTGGGGTACTATGGCTACACCTTC. It encodes CASSSPSVGYYGYTF.

This chain joins TRBV4-1 and TRBJ2-4; 9 nucleotides line up with TRBD2. Looked up from germline, CDR1 is MGHRA and CDR2 is YSYEKL. The CDR3 sequence is 19 residues long. V lost 0 bases and J lost 0; bases outside the gene matches: 9. The CDR3 here is CASSQEPAGGLLAKNIQYF. For the CDR3, the DNA is TGCGCCAGCAGCCAAGAACCAGCGGGAGGCCTGTTAGCCAAAAACATTCAGTACTTC.

The CDR3 sequence is CASSAGTSGSGEQFF. DNA for the CDR3: TGTGCCAGCAGCGCCGGGACTAGCGGGAGTGGTGAGCAGTTCTTC. The V call is TRBV6-4, the J call TRBJ2-1; 14 bases align to TRBD2. Germline CDR1 and CDR2: MRHNA and SNTAGT. The CDR3 runs to 15 residues. The V and J ends lost 6 bases and 9 bases, in that order; junction bases with no gene match: 7.

The chain links TRBV27 to TRBJ1-4; 9 positions agree with TRBD1. CDR1 and CDR2 (germline): MNHEY, SMNVEV (reference sequence). The CDR3 length is 16 residues. V lost 6 bases and J lost 7; bases outside the gene matches: 12. The CDR3 protein is CASRGGTGTGSEKLFF. CDR3 coding DNA: TGTGCCAGCAGGGGGGGGACCGGGACAGGGAGTGAAAAACTGTTTTTT. The full variable domain, rest sourced from reference TRBV27 and TRBJ1-4, is EAQVTQNPRYLITVTGKKLTVTCSQNMNHEYMSWYRQDPGLGLRQIYYSMNVEVTDKGDVPEGYKVSRKEKRNFPLILESPSPNQTSLYFCASRGGTGTGSEKLFFGSGTQLSVL.

This clone was seen once. The chain is built from TRBV5-1 and TRBJ2-5; D ambiguous. Germline V gene data show CDR1 as SGHRS and CDR2 as YFSETQ. Trimming left V 1 base short and J 2 bases short, with 15 bases between. The CDR3 sequence is 16 residues long. CDR3 bases: TGCGCCAGCAGCTTGCGACCCTCGCCGCCACAAGAGACCCAGTACTTC. It codes for CASSLRPSPPQETQYF. The whole variable domain, remainder taken from reference TRBV5-1 and TRBJ2-5, is KAGVTQTPRYLIKTRGQQVTLSCSPISGHRSVSWYQQTPGQGLQFLFEYFSETQRNKGNFPGRFSGRQFSNSRSEMNVSTLELGDSALYLCASSLRPSPPQETQYFGPGTRLLVL.

The chain links TRBV11-2 to TRBJ1-2; D is undetermined. Trimming took off 5 bases at V and 2 bases at J, with 15 bases between the two ends. CDR1 is SGHAT, CDR2 FQNNGV, per germline. There are 15 residues in the CDR3. The CDR3 DNA reads as TGTGCCAGCAGCCTCTCCCTTTCTCCAAACTATGGCTACACCTTC. It yields the protein CASSLSLSPNYGYTF.

The rearrangement uses TRBV14 and TRBJ1-1; D call uncertain. Germline V CDR1 and CDR2: SGHDN, FVKESK. V was trimmed by 4 bases and J by 2 bases, leaving 8 bases between them. The CDR3 spans 13 residues. CDR3 sequence: CASSPEYNTEAFF. The CDR3 DNA reads as TGTGCCAGCAGCCCCGAATATAACACTGAAGCTTTCTTT.

This chain links TRBV15 with TRBJ2-7; D remains unclear. The germline V gene has CDR1 LNHNV and CDR2 YYDKDF (reference sequence). The CDR3 runs to 11 residues. The V gene lost 10 bases and the J gene lost 3 bases, with 10 bases spanning the gap. The DNA of the CDR3 is TGTGCCATTACCGAGAACTACGAGCAGTACTTC. Residues: CAITENYEQYF.

The genes are TRBV19 and TRBJ2-7; unclear D gene. Trimming shortened V by 6 bases and J by 2 bases, and 14 bases separated the two germline ends. Germline CDR1 is LNHDA and CDR2 is SQIVND (reference sequence). The CDR3 totals 14 residues. CDR3 DNA sequence: TGTGCCAGTAGGCAGACCCCCGTCGCCTACGAGCAGTACTTC. Residues: CASRQTPVAYEQYF. The full variable domain, with the rest looked up from reference TRBV19 and TRBJ2-7, is DGGITQSPKYLFRKEGQNVTLSCEQNLNHDAMYWYRQDPGQGLRLIYYSQIVNDFQKGDIAEGYSVSREKKESFPLTVTSAQKNPTAFYLCASRQTPVAYEQYFGPGTRLTVT.

The chain joins TRBV5-4 to TRBJ2-1; D could derive from TRBD1 or TRBD2 (5 bases each). Trimming took 0 bases from V and 2 from J, leaving 12 bases between them. Germline values: CDR1 SGHNT, CDR2 YYREEE (reference sequence). This CDR3 spans 16 amino acids. The CDR3 bases are TGTGCCAGCAGCTTGGCCGGGGCAGGTACCTACAATGAGCAGTTCTTC. This gives the protein CASSLAGAGTYNEQFF.

CDR3 sequence: CASSLSGTGIYEQYF. DNA of the CDR3: TGTGCCAGCAGTCTCTCCGGGACAGGGATTTACGAGCAGTACTTC. This chain connects TRBV27 to TRBJ2-7; 9 bases match TRBD1. The CDR3 is 15 amino acids. CDR1 and CDR2 (germline): MNHEY, SMNVEV (reference sequence). V shed 5 bases and J 4 bases; nucleotides not matched to a gene: 9.